The present T cell receptor beta chain was sequenced within a study of T-cell reconstitution after alpha-beta-depleted transplantation in children. Study-wide points: When one year had passed after transplant, most T-cell counts and diversity came from newly produced T cells. Alpha-beta T cells present about two months after transplant were reported to originate from several hundred expanded graft clones.

This clonotype showed up just a few times. As yet, its antigen is unknown. The CDR3 has 17 amino acids. Trimming took 4 bases from V and 6 from J; bases not matched to a gene: 12. Germline-derived CDR1 and CDR2 are DFQATT and SNEGSKA (reference sequence). Unique molecular identifiers were used in preparing the TCRbeta library. TCRdb re-analysed the PCR reads in MiXCR, keeping a single row per CDR3 protein. The profile shows 500,000 to 650,000 distinct CDR3 sequences, 10% to 12% of them singletons. The gene calls are TRBV20-1 and TRBJ2-3; TRBD2 matches at 14 bases. The source was PBMCs, mostly from graft donor cells, collected 180 days after TCRalphabeta/CD19-depleted stem cell transplant. This clonotype was sampled from a female patient aged 2 to 10 who had a stem cell transplant for aplastic anemia, so the T cells may come from the graft donor. As DNA, the CDR3 is TGCAGTGCTACTCTGCTGCGACTAGCGGGAGGGCCGGATACGCAGTATTTT. This encodes CSATLLRLAGGPDTQYF.